This section outlines one T cell receptor (beta chain) sequence together with its context. The repertoire was sequenced with immunoSEQ multiplex PCR; TCRdb's copy has only in-frame clones and lacks some. Of about 14,000 clones in the sample, approximately 81% were seen once. The record originates from a study of technical replicates of blood from a handful of donors. CDR1 and CDR2 from the germline V gene are SGHAT and FQNNGV. V lost 5 bases to trimming and J lost 1 base; unmatched junction nucleotides: 13. The CDR3 contains 19 residues. V and J are TRBV11-2 and TRBJ2-7; 14 nucleotides agree with TRBD2. The sample taken for sequencing was PBMCs. The TCR originated in a human donor in good health. Here the CDR3 DNA reads TGTGCCAGCAGCCCACTTCCAGGGACTAGCGGGAGCCGGTCCTACGAGCAGTACTTC. Protein sequence: CASSPLPGTSGSRSYEQYF.